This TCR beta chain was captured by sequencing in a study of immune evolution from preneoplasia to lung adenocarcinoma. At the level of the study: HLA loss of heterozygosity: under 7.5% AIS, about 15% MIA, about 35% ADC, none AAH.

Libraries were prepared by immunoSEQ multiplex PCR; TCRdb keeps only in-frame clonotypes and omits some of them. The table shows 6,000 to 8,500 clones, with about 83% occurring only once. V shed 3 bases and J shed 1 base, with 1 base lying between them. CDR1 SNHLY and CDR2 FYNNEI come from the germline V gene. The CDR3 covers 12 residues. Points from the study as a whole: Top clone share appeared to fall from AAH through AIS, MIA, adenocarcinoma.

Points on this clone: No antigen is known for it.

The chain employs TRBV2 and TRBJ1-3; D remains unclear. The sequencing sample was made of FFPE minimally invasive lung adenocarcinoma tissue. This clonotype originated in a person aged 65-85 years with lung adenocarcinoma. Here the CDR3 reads CASSESGNTIYF. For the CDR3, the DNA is TGTGCCAGCAGTGAGTCTGGAAACACCATATATTTT.